Given below is one TCR beta chain in context. Profiled with immunoSEQ multiplex PCR; TCRdb holds only in-frame clones, not every one. Among approximately 1.4 million clones listed, 98% were seen once. In the CD4+ fraction, cells were divided into CD45RA+ naive and CD45RA-negative memory subsets. V was cut by 2 bases and J by 7 bases, with 14 bases left in between. CDR3 length: 14 residues. Per the germline V gene, CDR1 is MNHNS and CDR2 is SASEGT. This record comes from a study of shared clonotypes between healthy human individuals. V is TRBV6-1 and J is TRBJ1-2; no clear D. The TCR was taken from a man in his thirties or forties in good health. Sample: naive CD4+ T cells sorted from blood. Subset denoted: CD45RA+ positively selected. CDR3: CASSELPGRGGYTF. The CDR3 DNA follows: TGTGCCAGCAGTGAACTCCCGGGTCGTGGTGGCTACACCTTC.